One and the same sample provided the 16 T cell receptor beta chains below, sequenced in a study of T cell clonality in common variable immunodeficiency. Here immunoSEQ multiplex PCR was the method, and the copy in TCRdb shows in-frame clones only, minus some. This sample comprises about 52,000 clones, none seen once only. The sequenced sample was peripheral blood mononuclear cells. The source is a person aged 18 to 70 in good health.

This clone was seen a handful of times. This may be a read error, as it is one base from a much larger clone. From the germline J gene comes the end of the CDR3, since the read stops 3 residues before it. The gene calls are TRBV19 and TRBJ1-4; TRBD1 is a possible D gene (6 bases). This CDR3 contains 18 residues. Germline loops: CDR1 LNHDA, CDR2 SQIVND (reference sequence). The CDR3 here is CASSIDGRGRSGANVLFF. CDR3 bases read: TGTGCCAGTAGTATAGATGGCAGGGGACGCTCTGGGGCCAACGTA. Full variable domain (missing parts from reference TRBV19 and TRBJ1-4): DGGITQSPKYLFRKEGQNVTLSCEQNLNHDAMYWYRQDPGQGLRLIYYSQIVNDFQKGDIAEGYSVSREKKESFPLTVTSAQKNPTAFYLCASSIDGRGRSGANVLFFGSGTQLSVL.

This clone was seen many times. The read ends 3 residues early relative to the CDR3; the germline J gene fills the gap. This chain connects TRBV6-2 or TRBV6-3 to TRBJ2-1; 10 bases are a match to TRBD2. The CDR3 has 14 residues. Looked up from germline, CDR1 is MNHEY and CDR2 is SVGEGT. Trimming cost V 6 bases and J 8 bases; bases outside gene matches: 7. The sequenced CDR3 bases are TGTGCCAGCAGCCTCACTAGCGGGGTCCATGAG. It translates to CASSLTSGVHE. The complete CDR3 reads CASSLTSGVHEQFF.

This clone was picked up many times. The CDR3 extends 3 residues past the end of the read, so its final part is completed from the germline J gene. V usage is TRBV6-7 and J usage is TRBJ2-1; 9 bases match TRBD2. TRBV6-7 is labeled an ORF, and its function is uncertain. After removal of 5 bases from V and 4 bases from J, the junction contained 9 bases not matched to a gene. This CDR3 is built from 16 residues. The CDR3 sequence is CASSRRLAEDYNEQFF. The DNA read from the CDR3 is TGTGCCAGCAGTCGCAGACTAGCGGAGGATTACAATGAG.

Points on this clone: An end of the junction differs from the germline gene, which may be a read error. The read finishes 3 residues shy of the CDR3 end, and the germline J gene is used to complete it. Within the sample, other DNA sequences also encode this same CDR3. This chain connects TRBV7-9 to TRBJ1-3; the D gene is possibly TRBD1 (5 bases). The CDR3 covers 13 residues. Per germline, CDR1 SEHNR and CDR2 FQNEAQ (reference sequence). CDR3 sequence reads: CASPEDIGNTIYF. Partial CDR3 DNA: TGTGCCAGCCCGGAGGACATTGGAAACACA.

This clone was found many times. The CDR3 end falls 3 residues outside the read, so it is completed with the germline J gene. The J gene is TRBJ2-2, the V gene TRBV4-1; TRBD1 matches 8 bases. CDR3 size: 15 residues. CDR1 and CDR2 (germline): MGHRA, YSYEKL. V lost 4 bases, J lost 7 bases, and 8 bases stayed unmatched. The CDR3 reads CASSPRDRGNGELFF. The sequenced CDR3 bases are TGCGCCAGCAGCCCACGAGACAGGGGAAACGGGGAG.

This clone was detected many times. Read sequence stops 3 residues before the CDR3 end, and the germline J gene provides the missing end. J is TRBJ2-1 and V is TRBV10-3; 7 nucleotides align to TRBD2. Germline loops: CDR1 ENHRY, CDR2 SYGVKD. There are 14 residues in the CDR3. J was trimmed by 7 bases and V by 6 bases; bases with no gene match: 9. CDR3 DNA (partial): TGTGCCATCAGCGGGACTAAGAAGAAAAATGAG. Translated, it gives CAISGTKKKNE. The complete CDR3 protein is CAISGTKKKNEQFF.

This clone was seen ten or more times. The read terminates 3 residues ahead of where the CDR3 ends, so the germline J gene completes it. The chain has TRBV12-3 or TRBV12-4 and TRBJ2-7; 7 bases align to TRBD1. The CDR3 spans 15 residues. Trimming took 5 bases from V and 0 from J; bases not matched to a gene: 7. The CDR3 reads CASSPDRVSSYEQYF. CDR3 DNA (partial): TGTGCCAGCAGTCCAGACAGGGTGAGCTCCTACGAG.

Notes on this clone: A clone one base away is much larger, so this may be a read error. The read falls 3 residues short of the CDR3 end, and the missing part is taken from the germline J gene. The V gene is TRBV6-1, the J gene TRBJ2-2, with D possibly TRBD1 on 5 matching bases. The length of the CDR3 is 16 residues. Germline V gene data show CDR1 as MNHNS and CDR2 as SASEGT. The CDR3 loop reads CASSGRQLAGANVLFF. The sequenced CDR3 bases are TGTGCCAGCAGTGGGCGGCAGTTAGCTGGGGCCAACGTG.

This clone was detected ten times or more. Read data end 3 residues before the CDR3 end; the end is taken from the germline J gene. This sequence joins TRBV29-1 and TRBJ1-2; 10 bases match TRBD1. This CDR3 contains 14 residues. Germline lookup yields CDR1 SQVTM and CDR2 ANQGSEA. Trimming removed 4 bases from V and 5 bases from J; junction bases left unmatched: 7. The chain's CDR3 is CSVGGQGTYYGYTF. The covered CDR3 bases are TGCAGCGTTGGGGGACAGGGGACCTATTATGGC.

In this sample, this clone turned up many times. The read ends 3 residues shy of where the CDR3 ends; the end is completed using the germline J gene. V and J are TRBV19 and TRBJ1-6; possible D gene TRBD1, 5 bases. Germline loops: CDR1 LNHDA, CDR2 SQIVND (reference sequence). The CDR3 covers 13 residues. The germline V and J ends were trimmed by 6 bases and 5 bases, with 8 bases remaining between them. The CDR3 region is CASRGPDNSPLHF. The part of the CDR3 DNA that was read is TGTGCCAGTAGGGGGCCCGATAATTCACCC.

The table lists this clone with many counts. Read coverage stops 3 residues before the CDR3 terminus; the germline J gene supplies the remainder. The chain links TRBV19 to TRBJ2-3; TRBD2 is a possible D gene (5 bases). V lost 2 bases to trimming and J lost 0 bases, with 9 bases between them. CDR3 length: 15 amino acids. Germline V gene sequence: CDR1 LNHDA, CDR2 SQIVND (reference sequence). The covered CDR3 bases are TGTGCCAGTAGTATAATCGGGGTTAGCACAGATACG. This codes for CASSIIGVSTDT. The CDR3 in its entirety is CASSIIGVSTDTQYF.

Concerning this clone: A much larger clone sits a single nucleotide away, making a read error possible. The read terminates 3 residues before the CDR3 end, so the remaining end is supplied by the germline J gene. J is TRBJ1-4 and V is TRBV7-9; D is unresolved. Germline lookup yields CDR1 SEHNR and CDR2 FQNEAQ (reference sequence). CDR3 length equals 12 residues. The CDR3 loop reads CASSVDSGLLFF. Incomplete CDR3 DNA: TGTGCCAGCAGCGTCGATTCTGGGCTA.

This clone was counted ten times or more. The read ends 3 residues early relative to the CDR3; the germline J gene fills the gap. The chain links TRBV5-4 to TRBJ2-1; 9 bases align to TRBD2. In germline, CDR1 is SGHNT, CDR2 YYREEE (reference sequence). The CDR3 is 14 residues long. The trim removed 5 bases at V and 4 bases at J, leaving 4 bases unmatched. Partial CDR3 DNA: TGTGCCAGCAGTTTCGGACTAGCGTACAATGAG. It encodes CASSFGLAYNE. The full CDR3 protein is CASSFGLAYNEQFF.

In this sample, this clone turned up many times. The read ends 3 residues before the CDR3 terminus; that terminus is restored from the germline J gene. This chain links TRBV30 with TRBJ2-1; 14 positions agree with TRBD2. Trimming at V came to 8 bases and at J to 8 bases, leaving 11 bases not matched to a gene. The CDR3 extends over 15 amino acids. The V gene's germline CDR1 is GTSNPN and CDR2 SVGIG (reference sequence). The covered CDR3 bases are TGTGCCGGGACGACCGGGACTAGCGGGAGCGATGAG. It encodes CAGTTGTSGSDE. Given in full, the CDR3 is CAGTTGTSGSDEQFF.

This clone was counted ten times or more. The read ends 3 residues early relative to the CDR3; the germline J gene fills the gap. V usage is TRBV19 and J usage is TRBJ2-7; D might be TRBD2 (6 bases). Germline V gene data show CDR1 as LNHDA and CDR2 as SQIVND (reference sequence). The CDR3 loop spans 14 amino acids. The V and J ends lost 1 base and 3 bases respectively, with 10 bases between them. Here the CDR3 reads CASSIGSDYYEQYF. The sequenced part of the CDR3 DNA is TGTGCCAGTAGTATAGGGTCGGACTACTACGAG. The full variable domain, its missing parts supplied by reference TRBV19 and TRBJ2-7, is DGGITQSPKYLFRKEGQNVTLSCEQNLNHDAMYWYRQDPGQGLRLIYYSQIVNDFQKGDIAEGYSVSREKKESFPLTVTSAQKNPTAFYLCASSIGSDYYEQYFGPGTRLTVT.

This clone was counted at least ten times. The CDR3 is cut off 3 residues early in the read; its end comes from the germline J gene. This sequence joins TRBV20-1 and TRBJ2-1, with D maybe TRBD2 (6 bases). Trimming stripped 1 base from V and 7 bases from J, with 23 bases between. The CDR3 loop spans 17 amino acids. Germline values: CDR1 DFQATT, CDR2 SNEGSKA (reference sequence). The CDR3 loop reads CSARGPWGEQLGNEQFF. Incomplete CDR3 DNA: TGCAGTGCTAGAGGGCCCTGGGGGGAGCAGCTTGGGAATGAG.